The rows below give T cell receptor beta chains drawn from one sample of a study of OX40 agonist ivuxolimab in advanced cancers. Generated by immunoSEQ multiplex PCR, the TCRdb table keeps only in-frame clones and is missing some. The top ten hold about 1% of the sample, which has some 130,000 clones, about nine tenths seen once. Sequencing used CD4+ or CD8+ T cells sorted from blood, obtained in a trial of the OX40 agonist ivuxolimab. The receptors were sampled from an adult with an advanced solid tumor such as melanoma, head and neck, liver or kidney cancer. The CDR3 runs from the conserved cysteine through the conserved F or W. Each record gives: clone size, J gene, V gene, D gene, CDR3 protein, CDR3 DNA. A D gene is named only where the DNA matches it firmly. Size values are once, few and many counts, or a class for expanded clones, and some rows have none.

size: -
J: TRBJ2-2
V: TRBV7-2
D: -
CDR3: CASILPSSWYTGELFF
DNA: TGTGCCAGCATACTACCATCGAGTTGGTACACCGGGGAGCTGTTTTTT

size: -
J: TRBJ2-1
V: TRBV9
D: TRBD2
CDR3: CASSVERLAGGNEQFF
DNA: TGTGCCAGCAGCGTAGAGCGACTAGCGGGGGGCAATGAGCAGTTCTTC

size: -
J: TRBJ2-3
V: TRBV28
D: TRBD1
CDR3: CASSTGTGGTDTQYF
DNA: TGTGCCAGCAGTACCGGGACAGGGGGCACAGATACGCAGTATTTT

size: -
J: TRBJ1-5
V: TRBV7-2
D: -
CDR3: CASSLVASSQPQHF
DNA: TGTGCCAGCAGCTTAGTTGCCAGCAGTCAGCCCCAGCATTTT

size: -
J: TRBJ1-4
V: TRBV19
D: -
CDR3: CASSMAGQTTNEKLFF
DNA: TGTGCCAGTAGTATGGCCGGACAGACAACTAATGAAAAACTGTTTTTT

size: -
J: TRBJ1-5
V: TRBV7-2
D: TRBD1
CDR3: CASSSRQGGWGYQPQHF
DNA: TGTGCCAGCAGCTCCAGACAGGGAGGATGGGGGTATCAGCCCCAGCATTTT

size: -
J: TRBJ1-4
V: TRBV15
D: -
CDR3: CATSRGRGEKLFF
DNA: TGTGCCACCAGCAGAGGGCGCGGTGAAAAACTGTTTTTT

size: -
J: TRBJ1-2
V: TRBV28
D: TRBD1
CDR3: CASRPGQGIYGYTF
DNA: TGTGCCAGCAGGCCCGGACAGGGCATCTATGGCTACACCTTC

size: -
J: TRBJ1-1
V: TRBV28
D: -
CDR3: CASSFPQVGTEAFF
DNA: TGTGCCAGCAGTTTCCCCCAGGTTGGCACTGAAGCTTTCTTT

size: -
J: TRBJ1-2
V: TRBV7-2
D: -
CDR3: CASSLYRDGYTF
DNA: TGTGCCAGCAGCTTATACAGGGATGGCTACACCTTC

size: -
J: TRBJ1-6
V: TRBV7-8
D: -
CDR3: CASSLVIGNSPLHF
DNA: TGTGCCAGCAGCTTAGTAATAGGAAATTCACCCCTCCACTTT

size: -
J: TRBJ2-5
V: TRBV9
D: -
CDR3: CASSVGTKQETQYF
DNA: TGTGCCAGCAGCGTAGGCACAAAACAAGAGACCCAGTACTTC

size: once
J: TRBJ2-1
V: TRBV6-5
D: -
CDR3: CASSYRGAQRWQFF
DNA: TGTGCCAGCAGTTATAGGGGGGCGCAGCGGTGGCAGTTCTTC

size: once
J: TRBJ1-1
V: TRBV18
D: -
CDR3: CASSPEQGFTEAFF
DNA: TGTGCCAGCTCACCAGAGCAGGGATTCACTGAAGCTTTCTTT

size: -
J: TRBJ1-1
V: TRBV9
D: -
CDR3: CASSVAQGMGNTEAFF
DNA: TGTGCCAGCAGCGTAGCTCAGGGGATGGGGAACACTGAAGCTTTCTTT

size: once
J: TRBJ2-1
V: TRBV28
D: -
CDR3: CASSPSSLGSNEQFF
DNA: TGTGCCAGCAGTCCTAGCTCTCTTGGGTCCAATGAGCAGTTCTTC

size: -
J: TRBJ2-1
V: TRBV28
D: -
CDR3: CASSSRMLLTGYNEQFF
DNA: TGTGCCAGCAGTTCTCGAATGCTCCTAACAGGGTACAATGAGCAGTTCTTC

size: -
J: TRBJ2-3
V: TRBV29-1
D: -
CDR3: CSVKIGFGTDTQYF
DNA: TGCAGCGTTAAAATAGGGTTTGGAACAGATACGCAGTATTTT

size: -
J: TRBJ2-6
V: TRBV11-1
D: -
CDR3: CASSSHHSGANVLTF
DNA: TGTGCCAGCAGCTCACACCACTCTGGGGCCAACGTCCTGACTTTC

size: -
J: TRBJ2-2
V: TRBV10-3
D: -
CDR3: CAITARGDTGELFF
DNA: TGTGCCATCACCGCAAGGGGGGACACCGGGGAGCTGTTTTTT

size: few
J: TRBJ1-1
V: TRBV5-6
D: TRBD1
CDR3: CASSRRGQARGTEAFF
DNA: TGTGCCAGCAGCAGGAGGGGGCAGGCAAGGGGCACTGAAGCTTTCTTT

size: few
J: TRBJ2-1
V: TRBV9
D: TRBD1
CDR3: CASSDGQGRNEQFF
DNA: TGTGCCAGCAGCGATGGACAGGGTCGCAATGAGCAGTTCTTC

size: -
J: TRBJ1-1
V: TRBV19
D: -
CDR3: CASSRDVRSEAFF
DNA: TGTGCCAGTAGTAGGGACGTGCGCTCTGAAGCTTTCTTT

size: -
J: TRBJ1-1
V: TRBV4-2
D: -
CDR3: CASSQERPGGTEAFF
DNA: TGTGCCAGCAGCCAAGAACGTCCGGGGGGCACTGAAGCTTTCTTT

size: -
J: TRBJ2-5
V: TRBV2
D: TRBD2
CDR3: CASNLARASGSLETQYF
DNA: TGTGCCAGTAATCTCGCGAGGGCTAGCGGGAGCCTCGAGACCCAGTACTTC

size: -
J: TRBJ2-2
V: TRBV18
D: -
CDR3: CASSEQGDTGELFF
DNA: TGTGCCAGCTCAGAGCAGGGAGACACCGGGGAGCTGTTTTTT

size: -
J: TRBJ1-1
V: TRBV6-5
D: -
CDR3: CASSYSLVGTEAFF
DNA: TGTGCCAGCAGTTACTCGCTTGTGGGCACTGAAGCTTTCTTT

size: -
J: TRBJ2-7
V: TRBV4-3
D: TRBD1
CDR3: CASSQGVPRDRNSYEQYF
DNA: TGCGCCAGCAGCCAAGGAGTCCCCCGGGACAGGAATTCCTACGAGCAGTACTTC

size: -
J: TRBJ2-3
V: TRBV9
D: -
CDR3: CASSPRGGGDTQYF
DNA: TGTGCCAGCAGCCCGAGAGGGGGAGGAGATACGCAGTATTTT

size: -
J: TRBJ1-5
V: TRBV6-5
D: -
CDR3: CASSYSKGRGQPQHF
DNA: TGTGCCAGCAGTTACTCGAAGGGGAGGGGTCAGCCCCAGCATTTT

size: -
J: TRBJ1-5
V: TRBV7-8
D: -
CDR3: CASSGQINQPQHF
DNA: TGTGCCAGCAGCGGACAGATAAATCAGCCCCAGCATTTT

size: -
J: TRBJ2-7
V: TRBV6-6
D: -
CDR3: CASSYSISGTEQYF
DNA: TGTGCCAGCAGTTACTCGATTTCCGGGACCGAGCAGTACTTC

size: -
J: TRBJ2-3
V: TRBV9
D: -
CDR3: CASSEGREAPLTDTQYF
DNA: TGTGCCAGCAGCGAGGGGCGGGAAGCACCCCTCACAGATACGCAGTATTTT

size: -
J: TRBJ1-1
V: TRBV11-2
D: -
CDR3: CASSPGPLLNTEAFF
DNA: TGTGCCAGCAGCCCTGGACCGTTGTTGAACACTGAAGCTTTCTTT

size: -
J: TRBJ1-4
V: TRBV9
D: -
CDR3: CASSTQGANEKLFF
DNA: TGTGCCAGCAGCACACAGGGAGCTAATGAAAAACTGTTTTTT

size: -
J: TRBJ2-6
V: TRBV9
D: -
CDR3: CASSVGGVSGANVLTF
DNA: TGTGCCAGCAGCGTAGGCGGGGTCTCTGGGGCCAACGTCCTGACTTTC

size: few
J: TRBJ1-2
V: TRBV6-1
D: TRBD1
CDR3: CASSGIPGQGIYGYTF
DNA: TGTGCCAGCAGTGGTATCCCGGGACAGGGGATCTATGGCTACACCTTC

size: -
J: TRBJ1-1
V: TRBV29-1
D: -
CDR3: CSAAPDPNTEAFF
DNA: TGCAGCGCAGCCCCGGACCCGAACACTGAAGCTTTCTTT

size: -
J: TRBJ1-5
V: TRBV28
D: TRBD1
CDR3: CASSFRGQDQPQHF
DNA: TGTGCCAGCAGTTTTAGGGGGCAAGATCAGCCCCAGCATTTT

size: -
J: TRBJ1-2
V: TRBV28
D: TRBD1
CDR3: CATTDRGFYGYTF
DNA: TGTGCCACTACGGACAGGGGGTTCTATGGCTACACCTTC

size: -
J: TRBJ1-5
V: TRBV7-9
D: -
CDR3: CASSPSWNQPQHF
DNA: TGTGCCAGCAGCCCATCCTGGAATCAGCCCCAGCATTTT

size: -
J: TRBJ2-5
V: TRBV6-1
D: -
CDR3: CASSEAGGLGETQYF
DNA: TGTGCCAGCAGTGAAGCTGGGGGATTAGGAGAGACCCAGTACTTC

size: once
J: TRBJ1-1
V: TRBV4-2
D: -
CDR3: CASSQSFLGRNTEAFF
DNA: TGTGCCAGCAGCCAAAGCTTTCTCGGGCGGAACACTGAAGCTTTCTTT

size: -
J: TRBJ2-2
V: TRBV27
D: TRBD2
CDR3: CASRLAGGNTGELFF
DNA: TGTGCCAGCAGACTAGCGGGAGGGAACACCGGGGAGCTGTTTTTT

size: -
J: TRBJ2-7
V: TRBV19
D: -
CDR3: CASSPRDVTYEQYF
DNA: TGTGCCAGTAGTCCCCGGGACGTCACCTACGAGCAGTACTTC

size: -
J: TRBJ2-1
V: TRBV7-9
D: TRBD1
CDR3: CASASGGTYNEQFF
DNA: TGTGCCAGCGCGTCAGGGGGCACCTACAATGAGCAGTTCTTC

size: -
J: TRBJ2-3
V: TRBV5-4
D: -
CDR3: CASSKGVSGTSTDTQYF
DNA: TGTGCCAGCAGCAAGGGGGTTTCAGGTACTAGCACAGATACGCAGTATTTT

size: -
J: TRBJ2-1
V: TRBV19
D: TRBD1
CDR3: CASSPWTGDNEQFF
DNA: TGTGCCAGTAGTCCCTGGACAGGGGACAATGAGCAGTTCTTC

size: -
J: TRBJ2-3
V: TRBV6-1
D: -
CDR3: CASSETVDGIGRDTQYF
DNA: TGTGCCAGCAGTGAAACAGTCGATGGGATTGGGAGAGATACGCAGTATTTT

size: -
J: TRBJ1-6
V: TRBV9
D: -
CDR3: CASSVMSGQGYSPLHF
DNA: TGTGCCAGCAGCGTAATGAGCGGGCAGGGTTATTCACCCCTCCACTTT

size: once
J: TRBJ2-2
V: TRBV28
D: TRBD1
CDR3: CASSLGGQGRNTGELFF
DNA: TGTGCCAGCAGTTTAGGAGGACAGGGGAGAAACACCGGGGAGCTGTTTTTT